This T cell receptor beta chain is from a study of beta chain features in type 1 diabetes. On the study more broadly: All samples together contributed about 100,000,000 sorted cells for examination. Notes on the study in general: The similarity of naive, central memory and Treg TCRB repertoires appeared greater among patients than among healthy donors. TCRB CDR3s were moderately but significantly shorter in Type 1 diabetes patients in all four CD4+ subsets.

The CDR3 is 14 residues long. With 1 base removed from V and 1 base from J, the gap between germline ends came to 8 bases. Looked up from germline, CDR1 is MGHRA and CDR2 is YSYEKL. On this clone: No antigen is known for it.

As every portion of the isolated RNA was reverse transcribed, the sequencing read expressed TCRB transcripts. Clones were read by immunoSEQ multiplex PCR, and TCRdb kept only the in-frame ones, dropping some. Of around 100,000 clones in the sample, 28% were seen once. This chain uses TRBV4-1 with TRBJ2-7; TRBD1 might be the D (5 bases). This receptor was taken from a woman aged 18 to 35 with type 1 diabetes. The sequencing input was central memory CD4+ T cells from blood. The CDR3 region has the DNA TGCGCCAGCAGCCAAGTAGACAGATCCTACGAGCAGTACTTC. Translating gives CASSQVDRSYEQYF.